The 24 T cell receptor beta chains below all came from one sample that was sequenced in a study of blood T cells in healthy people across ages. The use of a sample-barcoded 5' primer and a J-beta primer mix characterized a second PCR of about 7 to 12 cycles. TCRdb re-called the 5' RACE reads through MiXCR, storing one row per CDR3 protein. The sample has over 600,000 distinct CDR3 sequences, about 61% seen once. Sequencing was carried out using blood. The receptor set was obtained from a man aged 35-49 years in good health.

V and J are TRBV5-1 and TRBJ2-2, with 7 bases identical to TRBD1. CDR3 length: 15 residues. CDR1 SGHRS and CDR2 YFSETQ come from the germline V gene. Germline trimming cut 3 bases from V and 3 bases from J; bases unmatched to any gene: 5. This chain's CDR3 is CASSSTGVDTGELFF. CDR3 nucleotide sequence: TGCGCCAGCAGCTCTACAGGGGTGGACACCGGGGAGCTGTTTTTT.

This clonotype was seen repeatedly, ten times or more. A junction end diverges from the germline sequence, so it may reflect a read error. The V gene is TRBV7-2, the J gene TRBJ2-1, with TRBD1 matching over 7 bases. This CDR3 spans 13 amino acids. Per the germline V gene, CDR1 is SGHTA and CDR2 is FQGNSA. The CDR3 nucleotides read TGCGCCAGCAGCTCCAGACAGGGCAATGAGCAGTTCTTC. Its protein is CASSSRQGNEQFF.

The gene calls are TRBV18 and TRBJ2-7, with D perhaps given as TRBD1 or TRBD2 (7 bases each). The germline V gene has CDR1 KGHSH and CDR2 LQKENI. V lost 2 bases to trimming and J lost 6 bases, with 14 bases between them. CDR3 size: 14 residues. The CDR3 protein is CASSPAQGGREQYF. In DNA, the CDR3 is TGTGCCAGCTCACCAGCCCAGGGGGGGCGCGAGCAGTACTTC.

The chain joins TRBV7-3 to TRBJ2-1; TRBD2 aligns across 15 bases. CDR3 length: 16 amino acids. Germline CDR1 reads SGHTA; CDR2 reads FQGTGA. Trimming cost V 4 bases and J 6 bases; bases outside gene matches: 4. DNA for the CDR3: TGTGCCAGCAGCTCCGGACTAGCGGGAGGGTTCAATGAGCAGTTCTTC. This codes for CASSSGLAGGFNEQFF.

Here the CDR3 reads CASSLGLHTQYF. CDR3 nucleotide sequence: TGTGCCAGCAGCTTAGGACTCCATACGCAGTATTTT. The rearrangement joins TRBV7-2 to TRBJ2-3; D is uncertain. The CDR3 consists of 12 residues. Germline CDR1 SGHTA, CDR2 FQGNSA. Between the trimmed V and J ends, which lost 1 base and 7 bases, there was a span of 6 bases. Supplemented by reference TRBV7-2 and TRBJ2-3, the full variable domain reads GAGVSQSPSNKVTEKGKDVELRCDPISGHTALYWYRQSLGQGLEFLIYFQGNSAPDKSGLPSDRFSAERTGGSVSTLTIQRTQQEDSAVYLCASSLGLHTQYFGPGTRLTVL.

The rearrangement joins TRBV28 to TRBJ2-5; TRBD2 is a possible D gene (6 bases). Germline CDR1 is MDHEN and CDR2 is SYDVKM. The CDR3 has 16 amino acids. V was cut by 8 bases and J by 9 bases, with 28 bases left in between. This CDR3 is CASDESRGTPTSSQYF. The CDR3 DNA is TGTGCCAGCGACGAATCACGGGGGACCCCAACATCGTCCCAGTACTTC.

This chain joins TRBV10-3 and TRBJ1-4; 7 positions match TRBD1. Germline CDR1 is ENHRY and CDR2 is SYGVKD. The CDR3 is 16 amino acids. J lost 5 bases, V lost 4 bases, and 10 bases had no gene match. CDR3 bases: TGTGCCATCAGTGCAAACCGGGACAGAGGCAATGAAAAACTGTTTTTT. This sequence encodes CAISANRDRGNEKLFF.

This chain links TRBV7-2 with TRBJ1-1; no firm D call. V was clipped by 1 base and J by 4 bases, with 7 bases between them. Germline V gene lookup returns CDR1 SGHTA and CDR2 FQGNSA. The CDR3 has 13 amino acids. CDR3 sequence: CASSLGASTEAFF. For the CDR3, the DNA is TGTGCCAGCAGCTTAGGAGCTAGCACTGAAGCTTTCTTT. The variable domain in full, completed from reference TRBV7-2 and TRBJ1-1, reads GAGVSQSPSNKVTEKGKDVELRCDPISGHTALYWYRQSLGQGLEFLIYFQGNSAPDKSGLPSDRFSAERTGGSVSTLTIQRTQQEDSAVYLCASSLGASTEAFFGQGTRLTVV.

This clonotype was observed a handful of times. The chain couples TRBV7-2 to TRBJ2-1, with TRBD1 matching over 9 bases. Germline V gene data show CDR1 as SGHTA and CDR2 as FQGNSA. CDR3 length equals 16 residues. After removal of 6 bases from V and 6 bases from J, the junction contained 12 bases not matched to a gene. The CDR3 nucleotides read TGTGCCAGCAGGCTCTTGGGACAGGGCGGTCTCAATGAGCAGTTCTTC. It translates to CASRLLGQGGLNEQFF.

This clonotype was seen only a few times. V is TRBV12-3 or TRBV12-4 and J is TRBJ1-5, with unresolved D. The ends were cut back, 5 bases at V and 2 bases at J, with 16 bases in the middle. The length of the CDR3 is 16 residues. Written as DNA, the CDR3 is TGTGCCAGCAGTCTTCACCACGGGATGGGCAATCAGCCCCAGCATTTT. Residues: CASSLHHGMGNQPQHF.

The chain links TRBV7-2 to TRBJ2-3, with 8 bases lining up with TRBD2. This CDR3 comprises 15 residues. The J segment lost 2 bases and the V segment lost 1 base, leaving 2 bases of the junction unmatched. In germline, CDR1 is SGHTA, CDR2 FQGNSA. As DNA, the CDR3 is TGTGCCAGCAGCTTAGTCGGGGGGGACACAGATACGCAGTATTTT. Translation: CASSLVGGDTDTQYF. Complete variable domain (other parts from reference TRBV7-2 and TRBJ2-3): GAGVSQSPSNKVTEKGKDVELRCDPISGHTALYWYRQSLGQGLEFLIYFQGNSAPDKSGLPSDRFSAERTGGSVSTLTIQRTQQEDSAVYLCASSLVGGDTDTQYFGPGTRLTVL.

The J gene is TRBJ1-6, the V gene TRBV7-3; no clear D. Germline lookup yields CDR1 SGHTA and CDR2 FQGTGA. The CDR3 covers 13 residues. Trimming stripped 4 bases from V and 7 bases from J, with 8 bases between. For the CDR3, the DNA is TGTGCCAGCAGCTCCTCGTGGAATTCACCCCTCCACTTT. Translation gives CASSSSWNSPLHF.

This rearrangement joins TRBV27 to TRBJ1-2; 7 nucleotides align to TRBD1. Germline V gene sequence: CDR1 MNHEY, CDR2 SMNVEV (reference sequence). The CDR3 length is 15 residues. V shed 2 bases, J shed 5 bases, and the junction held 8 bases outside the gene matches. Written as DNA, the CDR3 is TGTGCCAGCAGTTTAGAGGGGGCCGGGGGATATGGCTACACCTTC. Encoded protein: CASSLEGAGGYGYTF.

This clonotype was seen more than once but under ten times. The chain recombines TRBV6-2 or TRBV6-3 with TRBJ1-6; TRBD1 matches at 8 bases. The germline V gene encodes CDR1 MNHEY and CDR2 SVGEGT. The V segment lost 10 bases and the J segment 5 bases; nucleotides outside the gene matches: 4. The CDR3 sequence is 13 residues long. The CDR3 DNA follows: TGTGCCACTACGGACAGGGATAATTCACCCCTCCACTTT. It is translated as CATTDRDNSPLHF.

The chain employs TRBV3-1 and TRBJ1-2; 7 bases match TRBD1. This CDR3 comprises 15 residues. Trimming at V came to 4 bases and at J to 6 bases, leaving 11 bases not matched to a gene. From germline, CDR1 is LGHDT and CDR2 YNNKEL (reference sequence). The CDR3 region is CASSPRSDRDDGYTF. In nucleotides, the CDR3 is TGTGCCAGCAGCCCCCGGTCAGACAGGGACGATGGCTACACCTTC.

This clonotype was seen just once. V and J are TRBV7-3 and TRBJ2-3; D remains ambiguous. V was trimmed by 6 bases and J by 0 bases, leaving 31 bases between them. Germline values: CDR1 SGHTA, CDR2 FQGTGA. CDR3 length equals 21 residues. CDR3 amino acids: CASSHESPRWVRASSTDTQYF. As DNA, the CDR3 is TGTGCCAGCAGTCATGAAAGCCCCCGCTGGGTCCGTGCCTCAAGCACAGATACGCAGTATTTT.

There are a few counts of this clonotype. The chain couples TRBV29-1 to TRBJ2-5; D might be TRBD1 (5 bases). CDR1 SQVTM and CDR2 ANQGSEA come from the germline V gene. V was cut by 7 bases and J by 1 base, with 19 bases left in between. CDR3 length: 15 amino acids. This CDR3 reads CSAIADRQTQETQYF. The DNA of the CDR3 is TGCAGCGCAATTGCCGACCGACAGACCCAAGAGACCCAGTACTTC.

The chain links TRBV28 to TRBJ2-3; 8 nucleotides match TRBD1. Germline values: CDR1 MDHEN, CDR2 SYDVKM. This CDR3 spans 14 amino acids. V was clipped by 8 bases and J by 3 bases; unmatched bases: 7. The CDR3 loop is CASGAGGQTDTQYF. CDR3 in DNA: TGTGCCAGCGGCGCAGGGGGCCAGACAGATACGCAGTATTTT.

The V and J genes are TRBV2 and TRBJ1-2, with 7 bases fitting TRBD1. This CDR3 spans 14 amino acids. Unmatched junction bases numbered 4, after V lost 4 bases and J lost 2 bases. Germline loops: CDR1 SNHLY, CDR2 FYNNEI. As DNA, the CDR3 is TGTGCCAGCAGTGCGGGACAGATAAACTATGGCTACACCTTC. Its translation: CASSAGQINYGYTF.

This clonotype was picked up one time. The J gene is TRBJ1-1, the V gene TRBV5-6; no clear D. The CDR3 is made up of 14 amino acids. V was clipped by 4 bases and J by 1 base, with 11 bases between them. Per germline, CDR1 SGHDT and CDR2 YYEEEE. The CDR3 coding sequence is TGTGCCAGCAGCCCCACCGGATCGAACACTGAAGCTTTCTTT. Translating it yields CASSPTGSNTEAFF. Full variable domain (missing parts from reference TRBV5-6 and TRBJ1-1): DAGVTQSPTHLIKTRGQQVTLRCSPKSGHDTVSWYQQALGQGPQFIFQYYEEEERQRGNFPDRFSGHQFPNYSSELNVNALLLGDSALYLCASSPTGSNTEAFFGQGTRLTVV.

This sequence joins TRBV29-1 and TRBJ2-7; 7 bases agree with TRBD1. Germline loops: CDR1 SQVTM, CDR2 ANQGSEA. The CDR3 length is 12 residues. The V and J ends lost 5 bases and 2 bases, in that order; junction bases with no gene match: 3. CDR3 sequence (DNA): TGCAGCGTTCATGGACAGGCCTACGAGCAGTACTTC. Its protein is CSVHGQAYEQYF.

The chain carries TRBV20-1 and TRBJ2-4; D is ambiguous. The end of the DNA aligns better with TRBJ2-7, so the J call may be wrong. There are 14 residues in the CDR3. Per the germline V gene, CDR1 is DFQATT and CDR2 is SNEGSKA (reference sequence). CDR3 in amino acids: CSAFQATGSYEQYF. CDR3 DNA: TGCAGTGCTTTCCAGGCTACGGGCTCCTACGAGCAGTACTTC.

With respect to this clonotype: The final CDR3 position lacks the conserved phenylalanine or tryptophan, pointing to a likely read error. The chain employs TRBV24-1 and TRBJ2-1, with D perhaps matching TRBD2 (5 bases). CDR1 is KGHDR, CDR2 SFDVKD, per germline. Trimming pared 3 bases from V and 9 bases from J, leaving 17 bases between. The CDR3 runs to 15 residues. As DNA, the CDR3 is TGTGCCACCAGTGATGTCCACGGCGGTCGGGGTGAGCAGTTCTAC. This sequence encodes CATSDVHGGRGEQFY.

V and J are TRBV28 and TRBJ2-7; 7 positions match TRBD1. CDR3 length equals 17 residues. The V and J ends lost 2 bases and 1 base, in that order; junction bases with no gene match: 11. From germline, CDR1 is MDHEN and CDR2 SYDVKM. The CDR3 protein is CASSLIGVQGRSYEQYF. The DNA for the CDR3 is TGTGCCAGCAGTTTAATCGGGGTACAGGGGCGATCCTACGAGCAGTACTTC.